Included here is one T cell receptor beta chain sequence, with context. Its antigen is currently unknown. TCR beta CDR3 region amplification was performed from RNA transcripts. The HTBI primer set drove a first-round RT-PCR of the TCR CDR3. TCRdb independently ran MiXCR on the multiplex PCR reads; one entry per CDR3 protein. This table has hundreds of thousands of distinct CDR3 sequences, approximately 19% appearing once. This record belongs to a study of T cells in Graves' hyperthyroidism and ophthalmopathy. Study-level points and caveats: Blood also carried most thyroid clonotypes expanded above 0.001.

The CDR3 totals 12 residues. Trimming cost V 2 bases and J 10 bases, with 9 bases left between them. Used for diagnoses were clinical symptoms, serum thyroxine and TRAb, thyroid ultrasound and orbital computed tomography. The clonotype comes from a man aged 45-65 years with Graves' ophthalmopathy. The chain carries TRBV12-3 or TRBV12-4 and TRBJ2-1; unclear D gene. Material: blood. The CDR3 sequence is CASSLLDSEQFF. The CDR3 DNA reads as TGTGCCAGCAGTTTATTAGACTCCGAGCAGTTCTTC.